This T cell receptor beta chain is from a study of blood T cells in healthy people across ages. Study summary: The capture of about one barcoded beta molecule per two T cells was achieved by template switching.

Germline CDR1 reads MRHNA; CDR2 reads SNTAGT. Deletions cut 7 bases from V and 0 bases from J, with 22 bases between. This CDR3 comprises 18 residues. This clonotype has a handful of counts. The antigen is not known. Combining a sample-barcoded 5' primer with a J-beta primer mix, a second PCR ran for roughly 6 to 11 cycles. TCRdb used MiXCR to reprocess the 5' RACE reads, holding one entry per CDR3 protein. The sample includes about 1.6 million distinct CDR3 sequences, about 32% of them seen just once. Drawing of peripheral blood yielded roughly 9.8 milliliters from each donor. Study conclusions and caveats: Unsorted PBMCs ruled out conclusive naive versus antigen-experienced comparison.

This TCR was recovered from a woman aged 25 to 39 in good health. The sequenced sample was blood. The chain uses TRBV6-4 and TRBJ2-1; no clear D gene. The DNA for the CDR3 is TGTGCCAGCAAAACCCCAGCGTCGCGGCAAAGCTCCTACAATGAGCAGTTCTTC. Translating gives CASKTPASRQSSYNEQFF.